The 31 T cell receptor beta chains below come from one sample, sequenced in a study of shared clonotypes between healthy human individuals. Method: immunoSEQ multiplex PCR; TCRdb's copy keeps in-frame clones and lacks some. The sample contains 2 million to 2.5 million clones, approximately 94% of which appear only once. The sequencing input was naive CD4+ T cells sorted from blood. The subset is: CD45RA+ positively selected. The receptors were sampled from a man younger than 35 in good health.

The V and J genes are TRBV9 and TRBJ2-1, with D perhaps given as TRBD1 or TRBD2 (5 bases each). Germline loops: CDR1 SGDLS, CDR2 YYNGEE. Trimming pared 3 bases from V and 10 bases from J, leaving 23 bases between. The CDR3 has 16 residues. The DNA of the CDR3 is TGTGCCAGCAGCGCTAATCCGATGTCGGGGCAAGGAGAGCAGTTCTTC. Encoded protein: CASSANPMSGQGEQFF.

The rearrangement joins TRBV13 to TRBJ1-2; TRBD1 is a possible D gene (5 bases). The V gene lost 5 bases and the J gene lost 8 bases, with 18 bases spanning the gap. The CDR3 has 14 amino acids. Germline CDR1 is PRHDT and CDR2 is FYEKMQ (reference sequence). The CDR3 is CASSRPSGPRGYTF. The CDR3 DNA follows: TGTGCCAGCAGCCGCCCCTCGGGGCCAAGAGGCTACACCTTC.

This chain uses TRBV5-1 with TRBJ1-5; possible D gene TRBD1, 5 bases. The CDR3 is 15 amino acids. The germline V gene has CDR1 SGHRS and CDR2 YFSETQ. V lost 1 base to trimming and J lost 0 bases, with 8 bases between them. In DNA form, the CDR3 reads TGCGCCAGCAGCTTGATGGGGCATAGCAATCAGCCCCAGCATTTT. It encodes CASSLMGHSNQPQHF.

The chain is built from TRBV5-6 and TRBJ1-6, with 7 bases aligning to TRBD1. Germline-derived CDR1 and CDR2 are SGHDT and YYEEEE. Trimming at V came to 6 bases and at J to 13 bases, leaving 13 bases not matched to a gene. CDR3 length equals 14 residues. Here the CDR3 DNA reads TGTGCCAGCACCCCCGCCGGACAGGTCTCCCCCCTCCACTTT. Protein product: CASTPAGQVSPLHF.

The chain couples TRBV7-2 to TRBJ1-6, with 9 positions matching TRBD1. This CDR3 is built from 16 residues. V dropped 4 bases and J dropped 5; count of bases not matched to a gene: 6. Germline CDR1 SGHTA, CDR2 FQGNSA. The CDR3 DNA reads as TGTGCCAGCAGCTCCACAGGGGGCGGCAATAATTCACCCCTCCACTTT. Translating gives CASSSTGGGNNSPLHF.

The chain links TRBV6-5 to TRBJ2-7; weak D call: TRBD2 (6 bases). This CDR3 contains 14 residues. The ends were cut back, 6 bases at V and 3 bases at J, with 15 bases in the middle. CDR1 is MNHEY, CDR2 SVGAGI, per germline. For the CDR3, the DNA is TGTGCCAGCAGGACTCTAGCGACTCACTACGAGCAGTACTTC. Translation gives CASRTLATHYEQYF.

This chain uses TRBV7-2 with TRBJ1-1; D gene ambiguous. V lost 5 bases, J lost 0 bases, and 7 bases lay in between. Germline V lookup: CDR1 SGHTA, CDR2 FQGNSA. This CDR3 is built from 13 residues. CDR3 bases: TGTGCCAGCAGCCCCCAGATGAACACTGAAGCTTTCTTT. Amino acids: CASSPQMNTEAFF.

The chain uses TRBV10-3 and TRBJ1-1; D is undetermined. CDR1 and CDR2 from the germline V gene are ENHRY and SYGVKD. V was cut by 10 bases and J by 1 base, with 7 bases left in between. This CDR3 is 11 amino acids long. DNA of the CDR3: TGTGCCAGCTCAGCGAACACTGAAGCTTTCTTT. Amino acid sequence: CASSANTEAFF.

Turning to this clone: Other nucleotide sequences in the sample specify the same CDR3. The chain uses TRBV2 and TRBJ2-7; no clear D gene. The CDR3 sequence is 11 residues long. Trimming removed 4 bases at V and 7 bases at J, with 8 bases between. The germline V gene has CDR1 SNHLY and CDR2 FYNNEI. CDR3 sequence: CASSGRSEQYF. In DNA, the CDR3 is TGTGCCAGCAGTGGAAGGAGTGAGCAGTACTTC.

This chain connects TRBV7-9 to TRBJ1-1; D is ambiguous. CDR1 SEHNR and CDR2 FQNEAQ come from the germline V gene (reference sequence). The CDR3 totals 13 residues. Between the trimmed V and J ends, which lost 3 bases and 8 bases, there was a span of 13 bases. The CDR3 loop reads CASSFMAGGEAFF. The CDR3 bases are TGTGCCAGCAGCTTCATGGCGGGTGGCGAAGCTTTCTTT.

The chain links TRBV27 to TRBJ1-1; D is ambiguous. The ends were cut back, 2 bases at V and 2 bases at J, with 12 bases in the middle. Germline V gives CDR1 MNHEY, CDR2 SMNVEV (reference sequence). The CDR3 spans 15 residues. In DNA form, the CDR3 reads TGTGCCAGCAGTTTAGTCGCAGACTTTAACACTGAAGCTTTCTTT. Residues: CASSLVADFNTEAFF.

This clone came up once. V and J are TRBV7-9 and TRBJ2-7, with 10 bases identical to TRBD1. The CDR3 covers 16 residues. V dropped 5 bases and J dropped 1; count of bases not matched to a gene: 8. Germline CDR1 is SEHNR and CDR2 is FQNEAQ (reference sequence). CDR3 residues: CASSPRQGAGSYEQYF. In nucleotides, the CDR3 is TGTGCCAGCAGCCCCAGACAGGGGGCGGGATCCTACGAGCAGTACTTC.

The chain employs TRBV5-1 and TRBJ1-3; D remains ambiguous. CDR3 length: 15 amino acids. V was trimmed by 4 bases and J by 12 bases, leaving 23 bases between them. Germline V gene data show CDR1 as SGHRS and CDR2 as YFSETQ. The CDR3 spells CASSVGRSSKNIIYF. DNA for the CDR3: TGCGCCAGCAGCGTTGGGAGGTCCAGTAAAAATATCATATATTTT.

This clone was observed a single time. CDR3 residues: CAWSTGVTGGEQYF. The CDR3, as DNA: TGTGCCTGGAGTACCGGGGTAACAGGGGGCGAGCAGTACTTC. This rearrangement joins TRBV30 to TRBJ2-7, with TRBD1 matching over 8 bases. The germline V gene encodes CDR1 GTSNPN and CDR2 SVGIG (reference sequence). Trimming took 2 bases from V and 6 from J; bases not matched to a gene: 9. This CDR3 is built from 14 residues.

The rearrangement joins TRBV2 to TRBJ2-1, with D possibly matching TRBD1 (6 bases). The V end lost 5 bases, the J end lost 10 bases, and 9 bases lay between the germline ends. Germline V gene lookup returns CDR1 SNHLY and CDR2 FYNNEI. This CDR3 has 11 amino acids. CDR3 coding DNA: TGTGCCAGCAGTTCTCAGGGGGAGCAGTTCTTC. Amino acids: CASSSQGEQFF.

CDR3 sequence (DNA): TGTGCCAGCAGTGCCCCGGGACAGGGGGCCTACGAGCAGTACTTC. Translation gives CASSAPGQGAYEQYF. This chain uses TRBV6-1 with TRBJ2-7; TRBD1 matches 11 bases. Germline assignment: CDR1 MNHNS and CDR2 SASEGT. The V gene end was trimmed by 4 bases and the J gene end by 2 bases; junction bases not matched to a gene: 4. The CDR3 length is 15 residues.

A word on this clone: Other DNA sequences from this sample encode an identical CDR3 as well. The V call is TRBV5-1, the J call TRBJ2-1, with unresolved D. Trimming took 0 bases from V and 6 from J, leaving 10 bases between them. This CDR3 is built from 14 residues. The V gene's germline CDR1 is SGHRS and CDR2 YFSETQ. CDR3 sequence (DNA): TGCGCCAGCAGCTTGGGACGGTTGGGCAATGAGCAGTTCTTC. Translation: CASSLGRLGNEQFF.

The rearrangement joins TRBV30 to TRBJ1-2; D is ambiguous. V lost 1 base, J lost 4 bases, and 7 bases lay in between. The CDR3 spans 12 residues. The germline V gene has CDR1 GTSNPN and CDR2 SVGIG (reference sequence). As DNA, the CDR3 is TGTGCCTGGAGTGCGGCTAGCTATGGCTACACCTTC. This gives the protein CAWSAASYGYTF.

V gene TRBV4-3 combines with J gene TRBJ2-6; the D gene is possibly TRBD2 (5 bases). The length of the CDR3 is 17 residues. Looked up from germline, CDR1 is LGHNA and CDR2 is YSLEER. V was trimmed by 0 bases and J by 1 base, leaving 10 bases between them. CDR3 coding DNA: TGCGCCAGCAGCCAAGAATTGCGGACTTCTGGGGCCAACGTCCTGACTTTC. This translates into CASSQELRTSGANVLTF.

This clone was seen a few times. This rearrangement joins TRBV5-1 to TRBJ1-6, with 10 positions matching TRBD1. The CDR3 is made up of 15 amino acids. The germline CDR1 and CDR2 sequences are SGHRS and YFSETQ. V lost 4 bases to trimming and J lost 10 bases; unmatched junction nucleotides: 8. This CDR3 reads CASSVTGTGDSPLHF. CDR3 nucleotide sequence: TGCGCCAGCAGCGTTACCGGGACAGGGGACTCACCCCTCCACTTT.

V usage is TRBV18 and J usage is TRBJ1-6; 10 nucleotides agree with TRBD1. This CDR3 comprises 16 residues. From germline, CDR1 is KGHSH and CDR2 LQKENI. Losses at the gene ends were 2 bases for V and 9 bases for J; bases not matched to a gene: 7. This CDR3 is CASSPEGQGGSSPLHF. The CDR3 coding sequence is TGTGCCAGCTCACCAGAAGGACAGGGGGGCAGTTCACCCCTCCACTTT.

The V call is TRBV5-4, the J call TRBJ2-7, with 7 bases fitting TRBD1. Germline V gene data show CDR1 as SGHNT and CDR2 as YYREEE (reference sequence). The CDR3 sequence is 13 residues long. With V trimmed by 3 bases and J by 8 bases, 8 bases remained unmatched. CDR3 residues: CASSSGTALKQYF. The CDR3 nucleotides read TGTGCCAGCAGCTCTGGGACAGCTCTGAAGCAGTACTTC.

The V call is TRBV28, the J call TRBJ2-3; D gene unclear. The CDR3 runs 15 residues. V lost 4 bases and J lost 1, with 12 bases in between. Per the germline V gene, CDR1 is MDHEN and CDR2 is SYDVKM. CDR3 protein: CASSSIGVGTDTQYF. CDR3 DNA: TGTGCCAGCAGTTCCATTGGGGTTGGCACAGATACGCAGTATTTT.

This CDR3 reads CASSDGAGRQPQHF. The DNA of the CDR3 is TGTGCCAGCAGTGATGGGGCAGGGAGGCAGCCCCAGCATTTT. V and J are TRBV25-1 and TRBJ1-5, with D possibly TRBD1 on 5 matching bases. The CDR3 spans 14 residues. Trimming took off 3 bases at V and 7 bases at J, with 13 bases between the two ends. Germline V gene data show CDR1 as MGHDK and CDR2 as SYGVNS.

This clone was detected only once. The CDR3 reads CASSLGVNQPQHF. CDR3 coding DNA: TGTGCCAGCAGCTTAGGGGTCAATCAGCCCCAGCATTTT. The chain joins TRBV11-2 to TRBJ1-5; D call uncertain. This CDR3 spans 13 amino acids. The V gene's germline CDR1 is SGHAT and CDR2 FQNNGV. V shed 1 base and J shed 3 bases, with 4 bases lying between them. Combining the CDR3 with reference TRBV11-2 and TRBJ1-5 gives the whole variable domain EAGVAQSPRYKIIEKRQSVAFWCNPISGHATLYWYQQILGQGPKLLIQFQNNGVVDDSQLPKDRFSAERLKGVDSTLKIQPAKLEDSAVYLCASSLGVNQPQHFGDGTRLSIL.

The J gene is TRBJ1-1, the V gene TRBV10-3; D not resolved. Germline assignment: CDR1 ENHRY and CDR2 SYGVKD. The CDR3 sequence is 14 residues long. V was clipped by 4 bases and J by 4 bases, with 13 bases between them. This CDR3 is CAISANGLITEAFF. The CDR3 nucleotides are TGTGCCATCAGTGCTAACGGCCTAATCACTGAAGCTTTCTTT.

DNA for the CDR3: TGTGCCAGCAGCGTAGAGGACCGCCCTTGGGATGAGCAGTTCTTC. It encodes CASSVEDRPWDEQFF. J is TRBJ2-1 and V is TRBV9; D is unclear. The germline V gene encodes CDR1 SGDLS and CDR2 YYNGEE. The CDR3 spans 15 residues. Trimming left V 0 bases short and J 8 bases short, with 15 bases between.

The chain couples TRBV5-1 to TRBJ2-2; possibly TRBD1 for D (6 bases). The ends were cut back, 4 bases at V and 4 bases at J, with 17 bases in the middle. CDR1 and CDR2 (germline): SGHRS, YFSETQ. The CDR3 totals 16 residues. The CDR3 bases are TGCGCCAGCAGCGCAGTCGGTGTCAGGGGCACCGGGGAGCTGTTTTTT. Encoded protein: CASSAVGVRGTGELFF.

With regard to this clone: Its ends do not fully match the called genes, so a read error is possible. The chain recombines TRBV30 with TRBJ2-6, with D perhaps TRBD2 (6 bases). From germline, CDR1 is GTSNPN and CDR2 SVGIG (reference sequence). The CDR3 spans 16 residues. CDR3 DNA sequence: TGTGCCGGGAGGCGGGCGGGAAGCTCTGGGGCCAACGTCCTGACTTTC. It translates to CAGRRAGSSGANVLTF.

The rearrangement uses TRBV7-9 and TRBJ2-7, with 7 bases identical to TRBD1. From germline, CDR1 is SEHNR and CDR2 FQNEAQ (reference sequence). The CDR3 contains 15 residues. V was clipped by 0 bases and J by 3 bases; unmatched bases: 5. CDR3 in amino acids: CASSLAGGGSYEQYF. CDR3 DNA: TGTGCCAGCAGCTTAGCAGGGGGCGGTAGCTACGAGCAGTACTTC.

The chain joins TRBV5-1 to TRBJ1-1, with 7 bases aligning to TRBD1. V dropped 0 bases and J dropped 1; count of bases not matched to a gene: 3. Looked up from germline, CDR1 is SGHRS and CDR2 is YFSETQ. The CDR3 is 15 residues long. CDR3: CASSLVTGPNTEAFF. In nucleotides, the CDR3 is TGCGCCAGCAGCTTGGTGACAGGGCCGAACACTGAAGCTTTCTTT.